This TCR beta chain was profiled in a study of a mutant IDH1 vaccine in newly diagnosed glioma. Study-wide background: Patients in the study were vaccinated eight times, receiving shots in weeks 1, 3, 5, 7, 11, 15, 19 and 23. Most had both radiotherapy and temozolomide beforehand; others had only one. With temozolomide cycles, or 4-6 weeks after radiotherapy alone, vaccination was started. Treated patients comprised around 60% males and approximately 38% females, mean age about 44 years.

This CDR3 region has 13 residues. V shed 2 bases and J shed 4 bases, with 8 bases lying between them. Per germline, CDR1 MNHEY and CDR2 SVGAGI. Time point noted: week 23, last vaccination. A 20-mer mutant IDH1 peptide at 300 ug was injected subcutaneously with topical imiquimod. Turning to this clone: Its antigen is as yet unknown.

The method was immunoSEQ multiplex PCR; TCRdb's version includes in-frame clones alone and lacks a portion of them. The sample lists about 30,000 clones, approximately 80% seen once, with around 8% in the top ten. The sequence came from a woman between 18 and 29 years old with glioma. The chain uses TRBV6-5 and TRBJ1-2; TRBD1 is a possible D gene (5 bases). The sequencing here drew on PBMCs, taken from a glioma patient whose treatment included an IDH1 peptide vaccine. The CDR3 DNA follows: TGTGCCAGCAGTTACGGGGGTATCTATGGCTACACCTTC. Translating it yields CASSYGGIYGYTF.